These 4 T cell receptor beta chains were all obtained from the same sample, sequenced in a study of blood T cell repertoires in COVID-19. Sequenced by immunoSEQ multiplex PCR; TCRdb stores in-frame clones only, minus some. The data show 250,000 to 400,000 clones, roughly nine tenths seen once. Material: PBMCs or T cells enriched from blood (not recorded which). The receptors derive from a man aged 55 to 70 who had recovered from COVID-19.

The V and J genes are TRBV9 and TRBJ2-1; 10 nucleotides line up with TRBD1. Trimming removed 7 bases from V and 5 bases from J; junction bases left unmatched: 3. CDR3 length: 13 amino acids. From germline, CDR1 is SGDLS and CDR2 YYNGEE. The CDR3, as DNA: TGTGCCAGCCACGGACAGGGGGACAATGAGCAGTTCTTC. It yields the protein CASHGQGDNEQFF.

The J gene is TRBJ1-3, the V gene TRBV12-3 or TRBV12-4, with unresolved D. The CDR3 totals 13 residues. CDR3 loop: CATGRAAGNTIYF. As DNA, the CDR3 is TGTGCTACGGGAAGGGCCGCTGGAAACACCATATATTTT.

The rearrangement uses TRBV27 and TRBJ1-2, with 7 bases matching TRBD1. Germline V gene data show CDR1 as MNHEY and CDR2 as SMNVEV (reference sequence). Trimming at V came to 7 bases and at J to 5 bases, leaving 4 bases not matched to a gene. The CDR3 sequence is 12 residues long. The CDR3 nucleotides read TGTGCCAGCACGTCAGGGGGGTATGGCTACACCTTC. Translated, it gives CASTSGGYGYTF.

The chain links TRBV7-2 to TRBJ2-1; TRBD2 aligns across 11 bases. Germline V gives CDR1 SGHTA, CDR2 FQGNSA. This CDR3 comprises 19 residues. V was clipped by 0 bases and J by 3 bases; unmatched bases: 10. CDR3 in DNA: TGTGCCAGCAGCTTAGCGGGGTGGGGTAGCGGGAGGGTCTACAATGAGCAGTTCTTC. This codes for CASSLAGWGSGRVYNEQFF.